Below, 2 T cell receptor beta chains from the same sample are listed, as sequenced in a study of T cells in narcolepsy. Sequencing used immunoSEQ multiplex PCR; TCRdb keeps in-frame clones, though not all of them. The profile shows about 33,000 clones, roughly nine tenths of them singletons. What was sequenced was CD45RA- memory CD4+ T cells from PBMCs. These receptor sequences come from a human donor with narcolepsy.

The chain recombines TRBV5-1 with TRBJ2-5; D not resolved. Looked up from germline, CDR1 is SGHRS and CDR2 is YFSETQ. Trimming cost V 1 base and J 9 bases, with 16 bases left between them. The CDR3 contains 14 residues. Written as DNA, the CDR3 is TGCGCCAGCAGCTTGTCCGCTCGGCAGGAGTCCCAGTACTTC. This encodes CASSLSARQESQYF.

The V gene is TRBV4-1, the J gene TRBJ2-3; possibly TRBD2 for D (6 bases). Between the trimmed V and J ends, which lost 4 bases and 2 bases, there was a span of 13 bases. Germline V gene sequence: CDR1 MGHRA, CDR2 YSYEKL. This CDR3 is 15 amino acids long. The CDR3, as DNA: TGCGCCAGCAGCCCCGGGGGTTCCGCCACAGATACGCAGTATTTT. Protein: CASSPGGSATDTQYF.